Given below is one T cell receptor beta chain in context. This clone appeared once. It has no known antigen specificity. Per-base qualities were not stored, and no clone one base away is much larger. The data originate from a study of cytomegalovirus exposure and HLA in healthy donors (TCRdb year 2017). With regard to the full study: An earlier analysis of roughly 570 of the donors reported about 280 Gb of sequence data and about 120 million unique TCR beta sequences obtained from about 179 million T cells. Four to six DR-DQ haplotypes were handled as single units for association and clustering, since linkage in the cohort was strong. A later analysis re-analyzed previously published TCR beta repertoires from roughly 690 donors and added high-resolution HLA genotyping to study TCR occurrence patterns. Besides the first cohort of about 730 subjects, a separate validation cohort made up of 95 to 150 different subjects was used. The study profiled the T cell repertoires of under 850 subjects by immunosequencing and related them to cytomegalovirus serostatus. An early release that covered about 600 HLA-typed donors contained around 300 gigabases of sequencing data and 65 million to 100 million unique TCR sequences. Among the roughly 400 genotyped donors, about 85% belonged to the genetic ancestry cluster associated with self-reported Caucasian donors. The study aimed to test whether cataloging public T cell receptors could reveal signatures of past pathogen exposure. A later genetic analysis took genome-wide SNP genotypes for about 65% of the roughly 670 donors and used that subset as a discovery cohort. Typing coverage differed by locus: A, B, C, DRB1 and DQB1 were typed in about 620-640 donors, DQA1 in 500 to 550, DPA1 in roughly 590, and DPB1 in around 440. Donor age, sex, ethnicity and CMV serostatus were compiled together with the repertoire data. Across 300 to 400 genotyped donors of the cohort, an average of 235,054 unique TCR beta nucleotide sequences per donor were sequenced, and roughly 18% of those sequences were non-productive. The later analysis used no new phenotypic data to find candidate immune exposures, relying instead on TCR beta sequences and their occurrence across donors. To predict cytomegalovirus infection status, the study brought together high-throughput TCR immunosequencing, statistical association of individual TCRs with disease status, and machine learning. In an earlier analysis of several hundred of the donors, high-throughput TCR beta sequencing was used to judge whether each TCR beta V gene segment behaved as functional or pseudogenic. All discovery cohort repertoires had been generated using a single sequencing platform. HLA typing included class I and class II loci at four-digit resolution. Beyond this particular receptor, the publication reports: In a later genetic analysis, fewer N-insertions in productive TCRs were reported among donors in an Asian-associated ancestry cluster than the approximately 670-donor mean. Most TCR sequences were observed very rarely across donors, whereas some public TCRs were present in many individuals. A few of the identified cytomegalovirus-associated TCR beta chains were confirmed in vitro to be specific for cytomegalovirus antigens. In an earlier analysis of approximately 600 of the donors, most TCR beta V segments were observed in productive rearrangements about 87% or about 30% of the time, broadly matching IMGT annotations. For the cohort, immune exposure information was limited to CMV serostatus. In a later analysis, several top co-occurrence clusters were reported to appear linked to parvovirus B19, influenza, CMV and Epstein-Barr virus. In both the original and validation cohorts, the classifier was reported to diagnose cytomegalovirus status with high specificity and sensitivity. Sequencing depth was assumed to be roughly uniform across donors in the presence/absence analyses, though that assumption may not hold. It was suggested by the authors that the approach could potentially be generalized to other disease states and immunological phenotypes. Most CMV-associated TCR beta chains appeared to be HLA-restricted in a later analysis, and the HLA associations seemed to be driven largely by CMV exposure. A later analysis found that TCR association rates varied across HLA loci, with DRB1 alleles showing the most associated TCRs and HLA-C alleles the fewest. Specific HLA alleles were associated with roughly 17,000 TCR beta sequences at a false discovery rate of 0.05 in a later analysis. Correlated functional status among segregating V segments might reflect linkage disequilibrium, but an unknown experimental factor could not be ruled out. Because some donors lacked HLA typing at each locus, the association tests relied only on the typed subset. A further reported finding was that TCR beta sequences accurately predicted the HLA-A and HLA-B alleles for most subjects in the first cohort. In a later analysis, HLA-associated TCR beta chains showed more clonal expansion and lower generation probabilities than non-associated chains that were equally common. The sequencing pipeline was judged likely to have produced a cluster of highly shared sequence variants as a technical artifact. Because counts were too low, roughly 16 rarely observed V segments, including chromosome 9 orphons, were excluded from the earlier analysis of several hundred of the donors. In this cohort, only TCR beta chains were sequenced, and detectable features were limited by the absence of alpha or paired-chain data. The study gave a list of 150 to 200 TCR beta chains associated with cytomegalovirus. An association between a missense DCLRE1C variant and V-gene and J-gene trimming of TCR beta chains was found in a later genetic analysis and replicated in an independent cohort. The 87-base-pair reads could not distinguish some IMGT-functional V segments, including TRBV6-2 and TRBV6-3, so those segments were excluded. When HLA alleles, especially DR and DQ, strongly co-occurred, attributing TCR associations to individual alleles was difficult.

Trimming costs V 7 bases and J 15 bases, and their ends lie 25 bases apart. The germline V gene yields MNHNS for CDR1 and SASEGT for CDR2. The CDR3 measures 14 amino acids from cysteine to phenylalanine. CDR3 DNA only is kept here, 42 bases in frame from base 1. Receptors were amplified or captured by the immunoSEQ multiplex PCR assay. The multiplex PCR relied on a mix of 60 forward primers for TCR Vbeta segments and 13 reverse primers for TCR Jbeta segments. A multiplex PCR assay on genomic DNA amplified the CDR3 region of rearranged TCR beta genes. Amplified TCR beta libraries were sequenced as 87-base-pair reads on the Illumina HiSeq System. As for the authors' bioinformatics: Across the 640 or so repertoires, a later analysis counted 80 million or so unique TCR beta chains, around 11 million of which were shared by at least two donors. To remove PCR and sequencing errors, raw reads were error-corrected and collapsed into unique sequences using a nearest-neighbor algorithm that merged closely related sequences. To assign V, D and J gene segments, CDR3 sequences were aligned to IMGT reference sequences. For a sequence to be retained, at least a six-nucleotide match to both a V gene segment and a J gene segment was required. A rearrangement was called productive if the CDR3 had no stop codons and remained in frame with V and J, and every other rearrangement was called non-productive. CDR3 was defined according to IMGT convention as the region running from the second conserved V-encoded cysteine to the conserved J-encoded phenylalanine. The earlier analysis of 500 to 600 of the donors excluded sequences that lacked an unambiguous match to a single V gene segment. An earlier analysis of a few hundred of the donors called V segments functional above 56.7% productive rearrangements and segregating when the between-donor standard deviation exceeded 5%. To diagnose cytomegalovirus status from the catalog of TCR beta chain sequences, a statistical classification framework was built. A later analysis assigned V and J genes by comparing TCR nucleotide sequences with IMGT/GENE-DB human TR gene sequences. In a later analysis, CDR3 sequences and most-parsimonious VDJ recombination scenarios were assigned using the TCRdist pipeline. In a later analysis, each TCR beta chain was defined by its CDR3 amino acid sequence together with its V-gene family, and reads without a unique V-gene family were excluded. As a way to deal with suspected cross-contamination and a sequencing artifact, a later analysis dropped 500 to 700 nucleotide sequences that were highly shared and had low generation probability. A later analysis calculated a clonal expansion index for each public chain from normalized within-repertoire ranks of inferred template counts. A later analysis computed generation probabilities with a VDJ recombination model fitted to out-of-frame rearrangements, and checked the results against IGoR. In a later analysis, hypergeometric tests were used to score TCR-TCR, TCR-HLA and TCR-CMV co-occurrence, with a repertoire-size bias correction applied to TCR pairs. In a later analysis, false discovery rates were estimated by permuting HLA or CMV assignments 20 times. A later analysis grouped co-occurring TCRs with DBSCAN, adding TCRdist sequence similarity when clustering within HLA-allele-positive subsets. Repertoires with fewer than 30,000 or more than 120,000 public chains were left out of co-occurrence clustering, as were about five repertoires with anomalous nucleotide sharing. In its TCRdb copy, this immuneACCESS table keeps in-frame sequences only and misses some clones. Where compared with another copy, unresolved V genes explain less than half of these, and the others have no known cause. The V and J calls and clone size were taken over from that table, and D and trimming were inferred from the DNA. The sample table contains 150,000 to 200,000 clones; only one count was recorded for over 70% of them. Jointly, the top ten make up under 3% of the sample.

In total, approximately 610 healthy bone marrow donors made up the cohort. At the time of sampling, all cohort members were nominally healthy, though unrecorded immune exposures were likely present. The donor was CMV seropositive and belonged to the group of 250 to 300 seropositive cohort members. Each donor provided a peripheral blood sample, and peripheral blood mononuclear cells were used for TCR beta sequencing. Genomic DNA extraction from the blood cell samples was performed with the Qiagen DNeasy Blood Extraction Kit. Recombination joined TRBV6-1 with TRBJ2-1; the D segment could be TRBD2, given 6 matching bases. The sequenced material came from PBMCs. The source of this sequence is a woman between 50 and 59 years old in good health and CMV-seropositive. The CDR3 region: CASTEGLLGLFRFF. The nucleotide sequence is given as TGTGCCAGCACGGAGGGGCTACTGGGGCTGTTCAGGTTCTTC.